The rows below give T cell receptor beta chains drawn from one sample of a study of blood T cell repertoires in COVID-19. Measured with immunoSEQ multiplex PCR; TCRdb has only the in-frame clones, and not every one. Of 200,000 to 250,000 clones listed, around nine tenths are singletons. Source material: peripheral blood. These receptors all stem from a man aged 60 to 69 who had recovered from COVID-19. Each CDR3 is given with its conserved first and last residue. D genes are given only for firm matches.

v_gene: TRBV19; d_gene: TRBD2; j_gene: TRBJ2-2; CDR3aa: CASRHLAGGPGELFF
v_gene: TRBV6-1; d_gene: TRBD1; j_gene: TRBJ1-2; CDR3aa: CASSEHRGNYGYTF
v_gene: TRBV5-6; d_gene: TRBD2; j_gene: TRBJ2-3; CDR3aa: CASSLASGPTTDTQYF
v_gene: TRBV4-2; d_gene: TRBD1; j_gene: TRBJ1-2; CDR3aa: CASSPRDRRGGYGYTF
v_gene: TRBV18; d_gene: NA; j_gene: TRBJ2-1; CDR3aa: CASSTLEGNEQFF
v_gene: TRBV27; d_gene: NA; j_gene: TRBJ2-3; CDR3aa: CASKWSVGGTDTQYF
v_gene: TRBV5-1; d_gene: NA; j_gene: TRBJ1-5; CDR3aa: CASSFEGDQPQHF
v_gene: TRBV19; d_gene: NA; j_gene: TRBJ2-2; CDR3aa: CASSIGGTRSGELFF
v_gene: TRBV6-2/TRBV6-3; d_gene: NA; j_gene: TRBJ1-2; CDR3aa: CASSYEAINYGYTF
v_gene: TRBV5-1; d_gene: NA; j_gene: TRBJ1-1; CDR3aa: CASSLQGGTEAFF
v_gene: TRBV5-8; d_gene: NA; j_gene: TRBJ1-6; CDR3aa: CASSFNRDSPLHF
v_gene: TRBV4-1; d_gene: NA; j_gene: TRBJ1-2; CDR3aa: CASSQDPREPSNYGYTF
v_gene: TRBV6-2/TRBV6-3; d_gene: TRBD2; j_gene: TRBJ2-5; CDR3aa: CASSPTMVAGGEETQYF
v_gene: TRBV5-4; d_gene: NA; j_gene: TRBJ2-3; CDR3aa: CASSFGQGFTDTQYF
v_gene: TRBV27; d_gene: NA; j_gene: TRBJ1-5; CDR3aa: CASGGDWKQPQHF
v_gene: TRBV7-9; d_gene: NA; j_gene: TRBJ1-1; CDR3aa: CASSLALGVRGTEAFF
v_gene: TRBV30; d_gene: NA; j_gene: TRBJ1-4; CDR3aa: CAWSAQGTLGEKLFF
v_gene: TRBV5-1; d_gene: NA; j_gene: TRBJ2-1; CDR3aa: CASRSNPRAGYEQFF
v_gene: TRBV10-3; d_gene: NA; j_gene: TRBJ2-7; CDR3aa: CAISEGDTSSYEQYF
v_gene: TRBV19; d_gene: NA; j_gene: TRBJ1-5; CDR3aa: CASSLPAGGSNQPQHF
v_gene: TRBV5-1; d_gene: TRBD1; j_gene: TRBJ2-2; CDR3aa: CASSPEGTGTGELFF
v_gene: TRBV3-1/TRBV3-2; d_gene: NA; j_gene: TRBJ2-3; CDR3aa: CASSQDSDTQYF
v_gene: TRBV12-3/TRBV12-4; d_gene: NA; j_gene: TRBJ2-3; CDR3aa: CASSFLATDTQYF
v_gene: TRBV19; d_gene: NA; j_gene: TRBJ2-5; CDR3aa: CASSGPREETQYF
v_gene: TRBV9; d_gene: NA; j_gene: TRBJ2-1; CDR3aa: CASSFGREYNEQFF
v_gene: TRBV4-3; d_gene: NA; j_gene: TRBJ2-7; CDR3aa: CASSQDHSREQYF
v_gene: TRBV4-1; d_gene: TRBD2; j_gene: TRBJ2-7; CDR3aa: CASSRGTSEAYEQYF
v_gene: TRBV2; d_gene: TRBD2; j_gene: TRBJ2-1; CDR3aa: CASSENSGGSLGEQFF
v_gene: TRBV7-2; d_gene: NA; j_gene: TRBJ2-7; CDR3aa: CASSQGFEQYF
v_gene: TRBV7-9; d_gene: NA; j_gene: TRBJ1-2; CDR3aa: CASSLQAYGYTF
v_gene: TRBV30; d_gene: NA; j_gene: TRBJ2-1; CDR3aa: CACNNEQFF
v_gene: TRBV15; d_gene: NA; j_gene: TRBJ1-2; CDR3aa: CATSRGGMGSNYGYTF
v_gene: TRBV29-1; d_gene: TRBD1; j_gene: TRBJ2-5; CDR3aa: CSASGTGQETQYF
v_gene: TRBV5-4; d_gene: NA; j_gene: TRBJ1-4; CDR3aa: CASSLQGLEEKLFF
v_gene: TRBV3-1/TRBV3-2; d_gene: TRBD1; j_gene: TRBJ1-2; CDR3aa: CASSPSRGQGRYGYTF
v_gene: TRBV5-4; d_gene: NA; j_gene: TRBJ1-1; CDR3aa: CASSPLGGMNTEAFF
v_gene: TRBV7-9; d_gene: NA; j_gene: TRBJ1-3; CDR3aa: CASSLGGTKLSGNTIYF
v_gene: TRBV7-2; d_gene: TRBD1; j_gene: TRBJ1-5; CDR3aa: CASSFDREQGPQHF
v_gene: TRBV28; d_gene: TRBD2; j_gene: TRBJ2-7; CDR3aa: CASSPDSGSREQYF
v_gene: TRBV11-2; d_gene: NA; j_gene: TRBJ2-3; CDR3aa: CASSFGPGTDTQYF
v_gene: TRBV5-1; d_gene: NA; j_gene: TRBJ2-7; CDR3aa: CASSLGEAYEQYF
v_gene: TRBV7-7; d_gene: TRBD1; j_gene: TRBJ2-5; CDR3aa: CASSPTGVVQETQYF
v_gene: TRBV12-3/TRBV12-4; d_gene: NA; j_gene: TRBJ1-2; CDR3aa: CASSLTGLYTF
v_gene: TRBV3-1/TRBV3-2; d_gene: TRBD2; j_gene: TRBJ2-7; CDR3aa: CASSPGRIGEQYF
v_gene: TRBV5-5; d_gene: TRBD2; j_gene: TRBJ2-3; CDR3aa: CASSFLTGLAGGKDTDTQYF
v_gene: TRBV7-9; d_gene: NA; j_gene: TRBJ1-1; CDR3aa: CASSLGPVANTEAFF
v_gene: TRBV10-1; d_gene: NA; j_gene: TRBJ1-3; CDR3aa: CASSERRGSGNTIYF